These T cell receptor beta chains were read from a single sample in a study of T cell responses to AZD1222 COVID-19 vaccine. Profiling relied on immunoSEQ multiplex PCR, and the TCRdb table lists in-frame clones only, not all of them. Of about 97,000 clones in the sample, approximately 91% were seen once. Source: peripheral blood, taken on day 0 of AZD1222 vaccination. The receptors stem from an adult in good health. The conserved cysteine and the conserved F or W are not part of the CDR3 here. Size is stated for part of the rows, as once, few or many counts, or as a class when the clone is expanded.

TRBV28	TRBJ2-7	NA	ATQLDRASYEQY
TRBV7-2	TRBJ1-2	NA	ASSSRQGAPYGYT
TRBV28	TRBJ1-5	NA	ASSLRQQPQH
TRBV6-1	TRBJ1-2	few	ASSEGTGLYGYT
TRBV20-1	TRBJ1-3	NA	SARTGNTIY
TRBV28	TRBJ1-6	NA	ASSLSRGIDSPLH
TRBV18	TRBJ1-3	NA	ASSNFGQENTIY
TRBV11-3	TRBJ2-1	NA	ASSYPEGTGEQF
TRBV14	TRBJ1-1	NA	ASSQDRGRVTEAF
TRBV5-4	TRBJ2-3	NA	ASSSSWGSTDTQY
TRBV21-1	TRBJ2-7	NA	ASSSGQGYEQY